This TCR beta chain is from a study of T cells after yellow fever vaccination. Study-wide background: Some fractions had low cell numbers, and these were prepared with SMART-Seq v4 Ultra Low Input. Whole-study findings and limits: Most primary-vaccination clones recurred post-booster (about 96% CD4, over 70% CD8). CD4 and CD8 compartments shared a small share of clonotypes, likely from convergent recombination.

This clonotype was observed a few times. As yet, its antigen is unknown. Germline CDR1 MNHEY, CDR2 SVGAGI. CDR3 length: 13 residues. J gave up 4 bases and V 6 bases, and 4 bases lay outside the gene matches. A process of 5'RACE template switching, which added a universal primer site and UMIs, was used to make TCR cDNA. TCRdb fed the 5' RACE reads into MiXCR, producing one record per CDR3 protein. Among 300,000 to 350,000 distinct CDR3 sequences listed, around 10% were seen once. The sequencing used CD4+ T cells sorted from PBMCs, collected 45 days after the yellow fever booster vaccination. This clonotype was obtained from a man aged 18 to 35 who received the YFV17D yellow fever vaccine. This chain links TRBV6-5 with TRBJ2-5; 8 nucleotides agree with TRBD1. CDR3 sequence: CASRSGQVETQYF. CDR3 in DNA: TGTGCCAGCAGGTCGGGACAGGTAGAGACCCAGTACTTC.